This TCR beta chain was documented in a study of blood T cell repertoires in COVID-19. As originally analysed: The assay estimated nucleated cells by amplifying reference gene primers. Profiling relied on immunoSEQ multiplex PCR, and the TCRdb table lists in-frame clones only, not all of them. Clone size and the V and J calls come from that table; the DNA yielded D and trimming. The data hold roughly 330,000 clones, with 88% observed a single time. The length of the CDR3 is 19 residues. Germline V lookup: CDR1 KGHSH, CDR2 LQKENI. With V trimmed by 6 bases and J by 5 bases, 24 bases remained unmatched.

This chain joins TRBV18 and TRBJ1-1, with TRBD1 identical over 7 bases. The clonotype originates from a man aged 30 to 39 who had recovered from COVID-19. Material for sequencing was PBMCs or T cells enriched from blood (not recorded which). CDR3 sequence (DNA): TGTGCCAGCTCCCCAAACCGGGGGACAGTTGGAGGCATAAGGACTGAAGCTTTCTTT. Its translation is CASSPNRGTVGGIRTEAFF.